The 32 T cell receptor beta chains reported below all come from one sample, sequenced in a study of T cell responses to AZD1222 COVID-19 vaccine. Assay: immunoSEQ multiplex PCR; the TCRdb copy retains only in-frame clones and omits some. This sample carries 120,000 to 150,000 clones, about nine tenths of them seen once, and the ten largest clones take 1.5% to 2%. The sequencing used peripheral blood, collected 28 days after the second AZD1222 dose. Receptors were obtained from an adult who received the AZD1222 COVID-19 vaccine.

V usage is TRBV27 and J usage is TRBJ2-7; no definite D call. V was cut by 3 bases and J by 3 bases, with 9 bases left in between. This CDR3 contains 13 residues. Germline V gives CDR1 MNHEY, CDR2 SMNVEV (reference sequence). The CDR3 DNA reads TGTGCCAGCAGTTTGGGCCGATACTACGAGCAGTACTTC. Protein: CASSLGRYYEQYF.

CDR3 coding DNA: TGTGCCAGTAGTGAGGGACGGGGAGGCTCTGGAAACACCATATATTTT. Protein product: CASSEGRGGSGNTIYF. The rearrangement joins TRBV19 to TRBJ1-3; tentatively, D is TRBD1 (5 bases). V lost 5 bases and J 0 bases, leaving 14 bases between the germline ends. The length of the CDR3 is 16 residues. CDR1 LNHDA and CDR2 SQIVND come from the germline V gene (reference sequence).

The genes are TRBV2 and TRBJ2-5; perhaps TRBD1 as D (6 bases). The germline CDR1 and CDR2 sequences are SNHLY and FYNNEI. V was shortened by 4 bases and J by 4 bases, with 13 bases between the two germline ends. The CDR3 length is 14 residues. The DNA for the CDR3 is TGTGCCAGCAGTGCCGAGACAGGTCGAGAGACCCAGTACTTC. Its translation: CASSAETGRETQYF. The entire variable domain, with the rest obtained from reference TRBV2 and TRBJ2-5, is as follows: EPEVTQTPSHQVTQMGQEVILRCVPISNHLYFYWYRQILGQKVEFLVSFYNNEISEKSEIFDDQFSVERPDGSNFTLKIRSTKLEDSAMYFCASSAETGRETQYFGPGTRLLVL.

This chain uses TRBV15 with TRBJ2-2; TRBD2 might be the D (6 bases). The germline V and J ends were trimmed by 5 bases and 3 bases, with 13 bases remaining between them. The CDR3 sequence is 15 residues long. CDR1 and CDR2 (germline): LNHNV, YYDKDF (reference sequence). The CDR3, as DNA: TGTGCCACCAGCGGTCAGGCGGGGCACACCGGGGAGCTGTTTTTT. This sequence encodes CATSGQAGHTGELFF.

The chain employs TRBV28 and TRBJ2-3; 7 bases are shared with TRBD2. Germline V gene lookup returns CDR1 MDHEN and CDR2 SYDVKM. This CDR3 region has 16 residues. The trim removed 2 bases at V and 2 bases at J, leaving 7 bases unmatched. The CDR3 bases are TGTGCCAGCAGTTTAAGGCTAGCGGAGATCACAGATACGCAGTATTTT. This encodes CASSLRLAEITDTQYF. The variable domain in full, with the rest retrieved from reference TRBV28 and TRBJ2-3, is DVKVTQSSRYLVKRTGEKVFLECVQDMDHENMFWYRQDPGLGLRLIYFSYDVKMKEKGDIPEGYSVSREKKERFSLILESASTNQTSMYLCASSLRLAEITDTQYFGPGTRLTVL.

This sequence joins TRBV5-8 and TRBJ1-2; 9 bases line up with TRBD1. The CDR3 loop spans 14 amino acids. V lost 5 bases, J lost 5 bases, and 7 bases stayed unmatched. Germline CDR1 is SGHTS and CDR2 is YDEGEE. CDR3 loop: CASRRTGAGYGYTF. The CDR3 DNA reads as TGTGCCAGCAGGCGGACAGGGGCTGGATATGGCTACACCTTC.

The rearrangement links TRBV24-1 to TRBJ1-4, with 8 bases matching TRBD1. Germline values: CDR1 KGHDR, CDR2 SFDVKD. With 4 bases clipped from V and 3 bases from J, the junction kept 3 bases outside the gene matches. CDR3 length: 15 amino acids. The CDR3 region has the DNA TGTGCCACCAGTGACCGGACAGGGCCTAATGAAAAACTGTTTTTT. This codes for CATSDRTGPNEKLFF.

The chain employs TRBV5-1 and TRBJ2-1; unclear D gene. The CDR3 length is 12 residues. V was cut by 4 bases and J by 7 bases, with 9 bases left in between. The germline gives CDR1 SGHRS, CDR2 YFSETQ. DNA for the CDR3: TGCGCCAGCAGCGAAATGAGTAATGAGCAGTTCTTC. This gives the protein CASSEMSNEQFF.

The V and J genes are TRBV9 and TRBJ2-1; possibly TRBD2 for D (7 bases). Germline V gene lookup returns CDR1 SGDLS and CDR2 YYNGEE. V was trimmed by 0 bases and J by 0 bases, leaving 13 bases between them. The CDR3 has 17 residues. CDR3 sequence (DNA): TGTGCCAGCAGCGTAGGAGGGGGGGTGAGCTCCTACAATGAGCAGTTCTTC. It encodes CASSVGGGVSSYNEQFF. Based on the CDR3 plus reference TRBV9 and TRBJ2-1, the full variable domain is DSGVTQTPKHLITATGQRVTLRCSPRSGDLSVYWYQQSLDQGLQFLIQYYNGEERAKGNILERFSAQQFPDLHSELNLSSLELGDSALYFCASSVGGGVSSYNEQFFGPGTRLTVL.

V usage is TRBV7-7 and J usage is TRBJ2-6; D perhaps matches TRBD1 (6 bases). Germline lookup yields CDR1 SSHAT and CDR2 FNYEAQ (reference sequence). Trimming removed 9 bases at V and 0 bases at J, with 18 bases between. The CDR3 runs 17 residues. CDR3 nucleotide sequence: TGTGCCAGTTCATCAGGGGCAGTGAGCTCTGGGGCCAACGTCCTGACTTTC. Amino acids: CASSSGAVSSGANVLTF.

The J gene is TRBJ2-1, the V gene TRBV29-1; D is uncertain. The CDR3 runs to 10 residues. The ends were cut back, 6 bases at V and 5 bases at J, with 5 bases in the middle. Germline V lookup: CDR1 SQVTM, CDR2 ANQGSEA. CDR3 amino acids: CSVRHNEQFF. CDR3 in DNA: TGCAGCGTAAGACACAATGAGCAGTTCTTC.

The gene calls are TRBV10-1 and TRBJ2-3; the D is unclear. Trimming cost V 3 bases and J 6 bases, with 7 bases left between them. This CDR3 comprises 12 residues. Looked up from germline, CDR1 is WNHNN and CDR2 is SYGVQD (reference sequence). CDR3 bases: TGCGCCAGCAGTGATGGAAGGGATACGCAGTATTTT. Amino acid sequence: CASSDGRDTQYF.

The V call is TRBV7-9, the J call TRBJ2-1; 9 bases align to TRBD2. This CDR3 is built from 16 residues. Germline loops: CDR1 SEHNR, CDR2 FQNEAQ (reference sequence). Unmatched junction bases numbered 10, after V lost 5 bases and J lost 5 bases. CDR3 nucleotide sequence: TGTGCCAGCAGCCTCGGCGGGAGGGCCCTAAACAATGAGCAGTTCTTC. Protein sequence: CASSLGGRALNNEQFF.

The chain joins TRBV5-1 to TRBJ2-3; 8 bases map to TRBD1. Per the germline V gene, CDR1 is SGHRS and CDR2 is YFSETQ. Losses at the gene ends were 6 bases for V and 0 bases for J; bases not matched to a gene: 9. The CDR3 is 16 residues long. The CDR3 DNA is TGCGCCAGCAAAACACCAGGGGGCACTAGCACAGATACGCAGTATTTT. It is translated as CASKTPGGTSTDTQYF.

V gene TRBV4-1 combines with J gene TRBJ2-5, with TRBD2 identical over 7 bases. The CDR3 spans 17 residues. The germline V gene encodes CDR1 MGHRA and CDR2 YSYEKL. J lost 4 bases, V lost 2 bases, and 13 bases had no gene match. DNA for the CDR3: TGCGCCAGCAGCCAAAGGCTGGGGCTAGCGGATTCAGAGACCCAGTACTTC. It codes for CASSQRLGLADSETQYF.

J is TRBJ1-5 and V is TRBV7-8; a possible D gene is TRBD1 (5 bases). Looked up from germline, CDR1 is SGHVS and CDR2 is FQNEAQ. V was pared by 4 bases and J by 7 bases, with 14 bases between. CDR3 length: 14 residues. CDR3 nucleotides: TGTGCCAGCAGCTCCGGGACCCTGGGGCAGCCCCAGCATTTT. Protein sequence: CASSSGTLGQPQHF. Supplemented by reference TRBV7-8 and TRBJ1-5, the full variable domain reads GAGVSQSPRYKVAKRGQDVALRCDPISGHVSLFWYQQALGQGPEFLTYFQNEAQLDKSGLPSDRFFAERPEGSVSTLKIQRTQQEDSAVYLCASSSGTLGQPQHFGDGTRLSIL.

The chain is built from TRBV19 and TRBJ1-5; D gene unclear. This CDR3 has 16 amino acids. V was cut by 5 bases and J by 1 base, with 15 bases left in between. Germline loops: CDR1 LNHDA, CDR2 SQIVND (reference sequence). Here the CDR3 reads CASSRVPELSNQPQHF. In DNA form, the CDR3 reads TGTGCCAGTAGTCGGGTCCCCGAGCTAAGCAATCAGCCCCAGCATTTT.

This sequence joins TRBV20-1 and TRBJ2-5; D is perhaps TRBD1 or TRBD2 (6 bases each). The germline V gene has CDR1 DFQATT and CDR2 SNEGSKA (reference sequence). CDR3 length: 15 residues. V was trimmed by 3 bases and J by 7 bases, leaving 21 bases between them. CDR3 amino acids: CSASRGVGVVGTQYF. The CDR3 DNA reads as TGCAGTGCTAGTAGGGGGGTGGGTGTGGTTGGGACCCAGTACTTC.

The chain joins TRBV30 to TRBJ1-3, with 8 bases identical to TRBD1. Trimming cost V 6 bases and J 2 bases; bases outside gene matches: 3. The CDR3 loop spans 13 amino acids. Germline CDR1 is GTSNPN and CDR2 is SVGIG (reference sequence). In DNA form, the CDR3 reads TGTGCCTGTGGGACAGGAGCTGGAAACACCATATATTTT. As protein: CACGTGAGNTIYF.

The chain uses TRBV7-2 and TRBJ1-6; D is possibly TRBD1 (6 bases). The CDR3 has 16 amino acids. The ends were cut back, 2 bases at V and 6 bases at J, with 14 bases in the middle. Germline V CDR1 and CDR2: SGHTA, FQGNSA. The CDR3 reads CASSLRAAGANSPLHF. CDR3 DNA sequence: TGTGCCAGCAGCTTACGGGCGGCAGGGGCTAATTCACCCCTCCACTTT. The full variable domain, with the rest looked up from reference TRBV7-2 and TRBJ1-6, is GAGVSQSPSNKVTEKGKDVELRCDPISGHTALYWYRQSLGQGLEFLIYFQGNSAPDKSGLPSDRFSAERTGGSVSTLTIQRTQQEDSAVYLCASSLRAAGANSPLHFGNGTRLTVT.

There are a few counts of this clone. The chain joins TRBV4-3 to TRBJ2-3, with TRBD1 as a possible D gene (6 bases). This CDR3 is built from 16 residues. Germline CDR1 LGHNA, CDR2 YSLEER. Between the trimmed V and J ends, which lost 2 bases and 0 bases, there was a span of 12 bases. This CDR3 reads CASSQRSTGSTDTQYF. The DNA of the CDR3 is TGCGCCAGCAGCCAAAGGAGTACAGGGAGCACAGATACGCAGTATTTT.

The V call is TRBV11-2, the J call TRBJ2-6; tentative D call: TRBD1 (6 bases). The CDR3 spans 14 residues. With 6 bases removed from V and 4 bases from J, the gap between germline ends came to 10 bases. Germline V lookup: CDR1 SGHAT, CDR2 FQNNGV. This CDR3 is CASRTGSGANVLTF. The CDR3 DNA reads TGTGCCAGCAGAACAGGGAGCGGGGCCAACGTCCTGACTTTC.

The chain carries TRBV28 and TRBJ2-3; TRBD2 agrees at 9 bases. V was clipped by 2 bases and J by 8 bases; unmatched bases: 5. CDR1 and CDR2 from the germline V gene are MDHEN and SYDVKM. The CDR3 sequence is 14 residues long. This CDR3 reads CASSLGGGAGTQYF. The CDR3 DNA reads TGTGCCAGCAGTTTAGGCGGGGGGGCGGGTACGCAGTATTTT.

This clone was picked up many times. This chain uses TRBV14 with TRBJ1-1, with 10 bases fitting TRBD1. The V gene end was trimmed by 4 bases and the J gene end by 7 bases; junction bases not matched to a gene: 6. Germline values: CDR1 SGHDN, CDR2 FVKESK. The CDR3 consists of 14 residues. CDR3 protein: CASSLTGGAGEAFF. CDR3 nucleotides: TGTGCCAGCAGCCTGACAGGGGGCGCGGGTGAAGCTTTCTTT.

V and J are TRBV3-1 (or the pseudogene TRBV3-2) and TRBJ1-4; D possibly corresponds to TRBD1 (5 bases). The ends were cut back, 1 base at V and 7 bases at J, with 13 bases in the middle. CDR3 length equals 15 residues. Germline values: CDR1 LGHDT, CDR2 YNNKEL (reference sequence). CDR3 bases: TGTGCCAGCAGCCAAGTGGGGGGTGAGGCTGAAAAACTGTTTTTT. It encodes CASSQVGGEAEKLFF.

The chain uses TRBV5-4 and TRBJ1-2; the match to TRBD1 covers 8 bases. The CDR3 is made up of 12 amino acids. After removal of 4 bases from V and 4 bases from J, the junction contained 0 bases not matched to a gene. Germline V gene data show CDR1 as SGHNT and CDR2 as YYREEE (reference sequence). The CDR3 sequence is CASSGTGYGYTF. The CDR3 DNA follows: TGTGCCAGCAGCGGGACAGGCTATGGCTACACCTTC.

The rearrangement joins TRBV19 to TRBJ1-5; D remains ambiguous. Trimming pared 6 bases from V and 0 bases from J, leaving 12 bases between. The CDR3 is 15 residues long. Per germline, CDR1 LNHDA and CDR2 SQIVND (reference sequence). CDR3 bases: TGTGCCAGTAGGGTCGCAGTGAATAGCAATCAGCCCCAGCATTTT. As protein: CASRVAVNSNQPQHF.

The chain carries TRBV6-5 and TRBJ1-2; no definite D call. Germline V CDR1 and CDR2: MNHEY, SVGAGI. The CDR3 is 15 residues long. Between the trimmed V and J ends, which lost 0 bases and 4 bases, there was a span of 12 bases. CDR3 DNA: TGTGCCAGCAGTTACTCGACCCTAAAGGGCTATGGCTACACCTTC. This codes for CASSYSTLKGYGYTF.

The chain couples TRBV19 to TRBJ2-2; no definite D call. This CDR3 is 12 amino acids long. The germline CDR1 and CDR2 sequences are LNHDA and SQIVND (reference sequence). The V and J ends lost 4 bases and 2 bases respectively, with 2 bases between them. The CDR3 spells CASSKNTGELFF. The CDR3 DNA reads as TGTGCCAGTAGTAAAAACACCGGGGAGCTGTTTTTT.

This rearrangement joins TRBV13 to TRBJ2-7; D not resolved. The CDR3 has 13 residues. Trimming stripped 6 bases from V and 7 bases from J, with 16 bases between. Germline lookup yields CDR1 PRHDT and CDR2 FYEKMQ (reference sequence). The CDR3 here is CASSSQQLGEQYF. The CDR3 DNA reads as TGTGCCAGCAGTTCCCAGCAGCTCGGGGAGCAGTACTTC.

This clone was detected a few times. This chain connects TRBV9 to TRBJ1-2; unclear D gene. Germline V gene data show CDR1 as SGDLS and CDR2 as YYNGEE. This CDR3 is 15 amino acids long. V lost 0 bases and J lost 0, with 9 bases in between. The CDR3 protein is CASSVEPDTNYGYTF. CDR3 in DNA: TGTGCCAGCAGCGTAGAGCCCGACACTAACTATGGCTACACCTTC.

The sample holds one count of this clone. The chain couples TRBV5-1 to TRBJ2-3, with 8 bases that match TRBD2. V was pared by 4 bases and J by 0 bases, with 10 bases of the junction left unmatched. The length of the CDR3 is 17 residues. Germline V gene lookup returns CDR1 SGHRS and CDR2 YFSETQ. As DNA, the CDR3 is TGCGCCAGCAGCATCGGGACTAGTTCCGTGAGCACAGATACGCAGTATTTT. Amino acids: CASSIGTSSVSTDTQYF.